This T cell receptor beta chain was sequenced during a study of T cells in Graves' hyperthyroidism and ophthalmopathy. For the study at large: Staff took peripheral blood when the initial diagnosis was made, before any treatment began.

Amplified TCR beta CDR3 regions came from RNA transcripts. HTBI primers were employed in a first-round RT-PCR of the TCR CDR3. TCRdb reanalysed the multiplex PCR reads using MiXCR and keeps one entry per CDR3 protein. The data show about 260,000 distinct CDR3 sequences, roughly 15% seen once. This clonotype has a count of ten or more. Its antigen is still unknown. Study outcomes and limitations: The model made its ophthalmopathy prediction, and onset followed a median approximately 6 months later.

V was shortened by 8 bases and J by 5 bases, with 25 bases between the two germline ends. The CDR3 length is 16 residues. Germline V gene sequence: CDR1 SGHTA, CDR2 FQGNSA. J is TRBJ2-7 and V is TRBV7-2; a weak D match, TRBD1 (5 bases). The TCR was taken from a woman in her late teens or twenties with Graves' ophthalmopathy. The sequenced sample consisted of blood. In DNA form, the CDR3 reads TGTGCCAGCCTTCATTATCCCAGGCAGGGAAATGACGAGCAGTACTTC. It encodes CASLHYPRQGNDEQYF.